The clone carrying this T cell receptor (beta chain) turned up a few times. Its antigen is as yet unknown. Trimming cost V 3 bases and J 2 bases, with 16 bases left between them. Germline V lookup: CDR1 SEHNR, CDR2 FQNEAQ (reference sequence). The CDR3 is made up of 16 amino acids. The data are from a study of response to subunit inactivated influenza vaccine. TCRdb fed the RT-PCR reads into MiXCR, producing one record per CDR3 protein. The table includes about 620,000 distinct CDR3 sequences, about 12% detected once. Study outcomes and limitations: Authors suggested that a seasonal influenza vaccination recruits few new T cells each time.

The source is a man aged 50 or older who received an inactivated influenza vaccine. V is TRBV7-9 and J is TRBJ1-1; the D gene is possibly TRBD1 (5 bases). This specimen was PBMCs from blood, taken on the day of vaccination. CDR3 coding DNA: TGTGCCAGCAGCTTCCCAGGCAGGGCGGGAAACACTGAAGCTTTCTTT. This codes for CASSFPGRAGNTEAFF.